The 9 T cell receptor beta chains below were found in one sample sequenced in a study of vaccination and CD4 T cells after COVID-19. Treatment reported: roughly ten-day PBMC culture with coronavirus spike peptide pools or control peptides (ViraFEST assay). At the Johns Hopkins FTIC core, DNA taken from cultured CD4+ T cells was sequenced by way of the Oncomine TCR Beta short-read assay. TCRdb re-derived calls from the PCR reads in MiXCR, one entry per CDR3 protein. The sample contains around 14,000 distinct CDR3 sequences, about 54% of which appear only once. No antigens are known for them. This material consisted of CD4+ T cells from blood, cultured in vitro, taken before SARS-CoV-2 vaccination. The source is a human donor who had recovered from COVID-19.

V is TRBV6-5 and J is TRBJ2-5; 9 bases line up with TRBD2. Germline V gene data show CDR1 as MNHEY and CDR2 as SVGAGI. The CDR3 extends over 16 amino acids. Trimming cost V 0 bases and J 5 bases; bases outside gene matches: 7. The CDR3 coding sequence is TGTGCCAGCAGTTACTCGATGCAGCGGGAGGCGGAGACCCAGTACTTC. Amino acids: CASSYSMQREAETQYF.

This clonotype has only a few counts. This chain connects TRBV20-1 to TRBJ1-5; D ambiguous. Germline CDR1 DFQATT, CDR2 SNEGSKA (reference sequence). Between the trimmed V and J ends, which lost 5 bases and 2 bases, there was a span of 13 bases. The CDR3 sequence is 14 residues long. The CDR3 nucleotides are TGCAGTGCTCTCGCCGGGGATGGCAATCAGCCCCAGCATTTT. This sequence encodes CSALAGDGNQPQHF.

The V call is TRBV12-3 or TRBV12-4, the J call TRBJ1-5, with 8 bases that match TRBD1. V shed 7 bases and J 7 bases; nucleotides not matched to a gene: 21. This CDR3 is built from 18 residues. CDR3 DNA: TGTGCCAGCACCCCTGGGACAGGACAGACCCGAGGGAGGCAGCCCCAGCATTTT. Translated, it gives CASTPGTGQTRGRQPQHF.

This clonotype was counted a few times. The V and J genes are TRBV28 and TRBJ1-5; the D is unclear. CDR3 size: 12 residues. Trimming pared 6 bases from V and 4 bases from J, leaving 7 bases between. CDR1 MDHEN and CDR2 SYDVKM come from the germline V gene. Here the CDR3 DNA reads TGTGCCAGCAGGCAGGCGAATCAGCCCCAGCATTTT. Its translation is CASRQANQPQHF.

This clonotype was seen a handful of times. This sequence joins TRBV4-2 and TRBJ2-3, with 8 bases identical to TRBD2. The germline V gene has CDR1 LGHNA and CDR2 YNFKEQ. J gave up 0 bases and V 2 bases, and 7 bases lay outside the gene matches. The CDR3 loop spans 17 amino acids. CDR3 DNA: TGTGCCAGCAGCCAAATCCTAGCGGGCATTAGCACAGATACGCAGTATTTT. Its protein is CASSQILAGISTDTQYF.

V gene TRBV20-1 combines with J gene TRBJ1-5, with 10 bases fitting TRBD1. The CDR3 runs 14 residues. The V and J ends lost 5 bases and 5 bases, in that order; junction bases with no gene match: 6. The germline CDR1 and CDR2 sequences are DFQATT and SNEGSKA (reference sequence). The CDR3, as DNA: TGCAGTGCTGCGGACAGGGGGAAAGATCAGCCCCAGCATTTT. Translation gives CSAADRGKDQPQHF.

The chain links TRBV19 to TRBJ1-2, with D unresolved. CDR1 is LNHDA, CDR2 SQIVND, per germline (reference sequence). Trimming cost V 5 bases and J 1 base, with 11 bases left between them. This CDR3 region has 14 residues. As DNA, the CDR3 is TGTGCCAGTAGTGCCCAGGTCGTTAACTATGGCTACACCTTC. It codes for CASSAQVVNYGYTF. The entire variable domain, with the rest obtained from reference TRBV19 and TRBJ1-2, is as follows: DGGITQSPKYLFRKEGQNVTLSCEQNLNHDAMYWYRQDPGQGLRLIYYSQIVNDFQKGDIAEGYSVSREKKESFPLTVTSAQKNPTAFYLCASSAQVVNYGYTFGSGTRLTVV.

The chain couples TRBV6-2 or TRBV6-3 to TRBJ2-1, with D possibly TRBD2 on 5 matching bases. The CDR3 loop spans 14 amino acids. The V and J ends lost 2 bases and 8 bases respectively, with 13 bases between them. The germline V gene has CDR1 MNHEY and CDR2 SVGEGT. CDR3 sequence: CASSYVSRADEQFF. For the CDR3, the DNA is TGTGCCAGCAGTTACGTATCGAGGGCGGATGAGCAGTTCTTC.

This clonotype turned up a few times. This CDR3 is CASSTQNTEAFF. In nucleotides, the CDR3 is TGTGCCAGCAGTACACAGAACACTGAAGCTTTCTTT. The gene calls are TRBV6-1 and TRBJ1-1, with D unclear. Trimming removed 5 bases from V and 1 base from J, with 5 bases in between. The CDR3 sequence is 12 residues long. Germline V gives CDR1 MNHNS, CDR2 SASEGT.